The next 15 T cell receptor beta chains were all read from a single sample in a study of shared T cell receptors in the human thymus. This table comes from immunoSEQ multiplex PCR, and its TCRdb copy is limited to in-frame clones, with some not included. This table holds hundreds of thousands of clones, roughly 90% found once. Another study also made use of these data, one on human thymus T cells.

What was sequenced was thymocytes. These TCRs come from a boy under three years old with a congenital heart defect.

The CDR3 region is CASSIDTGSPNEQYF. Written as DNA, the CDR3 is TGTGCCAGTAGTATAGATACAGGGAGCCCCAACGAGCAGTACTTC. The V call is TRBV19, the J call TRBJ2-7, with D tentatively TRBD1 (6 bases). The CDR3 spans 15 residues. CDR1 is LNHDA and CDR2 is SQIVND in the germline V gene (reference sequence). Trimming pared 0 bases from V and 5 bases from J, leaving 14 bases between.

The CDR3 bases are TGTGCCAGCAGCTTTGGGCAGAAGAACACTGAAGCTTTCTTT. Translating it yields CASSFGQKNTEAFF. The chain combines TRBV11-2 with TRBJ1-1; D gene ambiguous. The CDR3 length is 14 residues. CDR1 SGHAT and CDR2 FQNNGV come from the germline V gene. V lost 3 bases and J lost 1, with 9 bases in between.

The chain couples TRBV28 to TRBJ2-7, with TRBD2 matching 8 bases. Germline values: CDR1 MDHEN, CDR2 SYDVKM. CDR3 length: 15 residues. V dropped 4 bases and J dropped 6; count of bases not matched to a gene: 11. The CDR3 sequence is CASSSRGAGGGEQYF. DNA for the CDR3: TGTGCCAGCAGTTCAAGGGGGGCGGGAGGAGGCGAGCAGTACTTC.

The chain has TRBV2 and TRBJ2-5, with D perhaps matching TRBD1 (6 bases). The J call is doubtful: the DNA matches TRBJ2-7 better. Germline CDR1 is SNHLY and CDR2 is FYNNEI. The CDR3 contains 12 residues. The CDR3: CASMAGAYEQYF. The CDR3 DNA reads as TGTGCCAGCATGGCAGGGGCCTACGAGCAGTACTTC.

The chain uses TRBV6-1 and TRBJ2-1; 11 bases map to TRBD2. CDR1 is MNHNS, CDR2 SASEGT, per germline. V gave up 6 bases and J gave up 9 bases; unmatched junction bases: 10. This CDR3 has 15 residues. CDR3 sequence (DNA): TGTGCCAGCAGCGACGGTACTAGCGGGAGCGGTGAGCAGTTCTTC. Translating it yields CASSDGTSGSGEQFF.

V usage is TRBV5-1 and J usage is TRBJ2-4; 9 bases map to TRBD1. Germline V CDR1 and CDR2: SGHRS, YFSETQ. After removal of 4 bases from V and 7 bases from J, the junction contained 3 bases not matched to a gene. There are 13 residues in the CDR3. The CDR3 DNA reads TGCGCCAGCAGCCTCGGACAGGGGAACATTCAGTACTTC. It translates to CASSLGQGNIQYF.

The rearrangement joins TRBV28 to TRBJ2-5; tentative D call: TRBD2 (6 bases). This CDR3 is 13 amino acids long. Germline V lookup: CDR1 MDHEN, CDR2 SYDVKM. Trimming pared 2 bases from V and 8 bases from J, leaving 12 bases between. The CDR3 nucleotides read TGTGCCAGCAGTTTAGGTTGGAGGGGCACCCAGTACTTC. Encoded protein: CASSLGWRGTQYF.

This clone has just a few counts. V gene TRBV6-6 combines with J gene TRBJ2-1; 7 bases agree with TRBD1. Germline CDR1 MNHNY, CDR2 SVGAGI (reference sequence). The CDR3 covers 14 residues. V dropped 4 bases and J dropped 7; count of bases not matched to a gene: 7. CDR3 sequence (DNA): TGTGCCAGCAGTTCCCGGGGCAGGGGGAATGAGCAGTTCTTC. As protein: CASSSRGRGNEQFF.

The chain combines TRBV14 with TRBJ2-1; D might be TRBD2 (6 bases). V was clipped by 1 base and J by 7 bases, with 35 bases between them. CDR3 length: 22 residues. Germline assignment: CDR1 SGHDN and CDR2 FVKESK. The CDR3 DNA follows: TGTGCCAGCAGCCAAGCGACAACTAGCCCAGAAGACCAGACGAAGCCGCGGAATGAGCAGTTCTTC. As protein: CASSQATTSPEDQTKPRNEQFF.

V usage is TRBV15 and J usage is TRBJ2-7; possible D gene TRBD2, 5 bases. The CDR3 runs to 16 residues. Germline V lookup: CDR1 LNHNV, CDR2 YYDKDF (reference sequence). Trimming took 2 bases from V and 2 from J, leaving 16 bases between them. CDR3 bases: TGTGCCACCAGCAGACCCGGCGGGTCCTTTACCTACGAGCAGTACTTC. Its translation is CATSRPGGSFTYEQYF.

The V gene is TRBV29-1, the J gene TRBJ2-7; 7 bases are shared with TRBD2. Germline V lookup: CDR1 SQVTM, CDR2 ANQGSEA. The length of the CDR3 is 12 residues. V shed 7 bases and J 6 bases; nucleotides not matched to a gene: 9. For the CDR3, the DNA is TGCAGCGCAGGACTAGGGGTTAGCGAGCAGTACTTC. Translating it yields CSAGLGVSEQYF.

This rearrangement joins TRBV6-6 to TRBJ1-1, with TRBD1 matching over 10 bases. The CDR3 covers 16 residues. The trim removed 2 bases at V and 3 bases at J, leaving 6 bases unmatched. Germline loops: CDR1 MNHNY, CDR2 SVGAGI (reference sequence). The CDR3 DNA reads TGTGCCAGCAGTTACCCCGGACAGGGGGTTTACACTGAAGCTTTCTTT. Encoded protein: CASSYPGQGVYTEAFF.

CDR3 sequence (DNA): TGTGCCAGCAGTTACTCATGGGGGCGGAATCAGCCCCAGCATTTT. Its translation is CASSYSWGRNQPQHF. The V call is TRBV6-6, the J call TRBJ1-5; a weak D match, TRBD1 (6 bases). CDR3 length: 15 amino acids. CDR1 MNHNY and CDR2 SVGAGI come from the germline V gene (reference sequence). The V end lost 0 bases, the J end lost 4 bases, and 10 bases lay between the germline ends.

The chain links TRBV7-7 to TRBJ2-1; the D gene is possibly TRBD1 (5 bases). CDR1 is SSHAT, CDR2 FNYEAQ, per germline (reference sequence). The CDR3 is 18 amino acids. Trimming pared 4 bases from V and 4 bases from J, leaving 23 bases between. CDR3 nucleotides: TGTGCCAGCAGCTCAGCCATTAGGGTTGGCAGGGTGTACAATGAGCAGTTCTTC. Protein sequence: CASSSAIRVGRVYNEQFF.

This clone showed up just once. This chain links TRBV28 with TRBJ1-5; TRBD1 aligns across 7 bases. V shed 5 bases, J shed 7 bases, and the junction held 14 bases outside the gene matches. This CDR3 has 16 amino acids. Germline CDR1 reads MDHEN; CDR2 reads SYDVKM. This chain's CDR3 is CASSGVNQGEGQPQHF. For the CDR3, the DNA is TGTGCCAGCAGTGGGGTTAACCAGGGGGAAGGGCAGCCCCAGCATTTT.